The clone carrying this T cell receptor beta chain has only one observation. Its antigen is not known. CD8 cells regarded as naive lacked CD45RO, were positively chosen for CCR7, and omitted terminally differentiated effector memory CD45RA+ cells. This sample was included in a study of shared clonotypes between healthy human individuals. Libraries were prepared by immunoSEQ multiplex PCR; TCRdb keeps only in-frame clonotypes and omits some of them. The table shows about 2.1 million clones, with approximately 92% occurring only once. Findings and caveats of the study: Large depth notwithstanding, sorted-subset sequencing proved incomplete by rarefaction.

There are 14 residues in the CDR3. Germline V CDR1 and CDR2: SGHVS, FQNEAQ. The V end was cut by 1 base, the J end by 0 bases, with 6 bases between. The sequenced material came from naive CD8+ T cells from PBMCs. The V call is TRBV7-8, the J call TRBJ2-5; D call uncertain. This receptor was obtained from a man between 18 and 29 years old in good health. Some clones in this sample may be carry-over from other donors' samples. The DNA of the CDR3 is TGTGCCAGCAGCTTAGTGGCGGACCAAGAGACCCAGTACTTC. As protein: CASSLVADQETQYF. The whole variable domain, remainder taken from reference TRBV7-8 and TRBJ2-5, is GAGVSQSPRYKVAKRGQDVALRCDPISGHVSLFWYQQALGQGPEFLTYFQNEAQLDKSGLPSDRFFAERPEGSVSTLKIQRTQQEDSAVYLCASSLVADQETQYFGPGTRLLVL.